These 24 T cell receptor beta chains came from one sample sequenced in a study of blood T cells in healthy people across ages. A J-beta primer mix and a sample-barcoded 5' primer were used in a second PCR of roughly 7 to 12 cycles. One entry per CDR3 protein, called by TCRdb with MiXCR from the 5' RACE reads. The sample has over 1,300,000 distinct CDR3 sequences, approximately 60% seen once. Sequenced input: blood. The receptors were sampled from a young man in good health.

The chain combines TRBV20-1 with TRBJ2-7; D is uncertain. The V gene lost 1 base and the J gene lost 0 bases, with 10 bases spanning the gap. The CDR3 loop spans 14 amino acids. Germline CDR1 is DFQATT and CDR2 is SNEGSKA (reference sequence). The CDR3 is CSARVSDYSYEQYF. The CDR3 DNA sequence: TGCAGTGCTAGAGTATCGGATTACTCCTACGAGCAGTACTTC.

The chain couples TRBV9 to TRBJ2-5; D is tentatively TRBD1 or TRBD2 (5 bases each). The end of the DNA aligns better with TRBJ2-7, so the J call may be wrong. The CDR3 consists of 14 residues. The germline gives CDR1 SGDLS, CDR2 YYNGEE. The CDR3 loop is CASSVGEGTDEQYF. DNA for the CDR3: TGTGCCAGCAGCGTAGGGGAAGGGACGGACGAGCAGTACTTC.

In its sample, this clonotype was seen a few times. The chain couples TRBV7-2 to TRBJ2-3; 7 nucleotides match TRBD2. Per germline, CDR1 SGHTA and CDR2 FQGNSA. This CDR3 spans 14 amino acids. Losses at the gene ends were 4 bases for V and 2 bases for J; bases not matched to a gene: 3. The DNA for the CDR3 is TGTGCCAGCAGCTCGGGGGGTTTCACAGATACGCAGTATTTT. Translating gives CASSSGGFTDTQYF.

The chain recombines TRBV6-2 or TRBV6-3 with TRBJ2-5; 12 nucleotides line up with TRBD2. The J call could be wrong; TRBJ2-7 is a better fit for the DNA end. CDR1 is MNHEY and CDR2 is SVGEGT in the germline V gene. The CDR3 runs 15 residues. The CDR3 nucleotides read TGTGCCAGCAGTACCGGGACTAGCGGGTCAGACGAGCAGTACTTC. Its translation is CASSTGTSGSDEQYF.

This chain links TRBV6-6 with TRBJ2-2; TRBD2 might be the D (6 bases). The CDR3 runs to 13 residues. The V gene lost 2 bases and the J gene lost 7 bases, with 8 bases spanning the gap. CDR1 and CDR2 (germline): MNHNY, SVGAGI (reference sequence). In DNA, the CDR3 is TGTGCCAGCAGTTACAGGGAGGTCGGGGAGCTGTTTTTT. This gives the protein CASSYREVGELFF.

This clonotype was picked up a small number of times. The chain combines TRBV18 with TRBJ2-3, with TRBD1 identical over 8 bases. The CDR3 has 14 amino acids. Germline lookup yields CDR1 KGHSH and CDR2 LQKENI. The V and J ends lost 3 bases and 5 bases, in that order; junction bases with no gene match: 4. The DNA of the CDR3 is TGTGCCAGCTCACCGGACAGGGTCCAAGATACGCAGTATTTT. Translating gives CASSPDRVQDTQYF. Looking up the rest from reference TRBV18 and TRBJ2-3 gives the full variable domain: NAGVMQNPRHLVRRRGQEARLRCSPMKGHSHVYWYRQLPEEGLKFMVYLQKENIIDESGMPKERFSAEFPKEGPSILRIQQVVRGDSAAYFCASSPDRVQDTQYFGPGTRLTVL.

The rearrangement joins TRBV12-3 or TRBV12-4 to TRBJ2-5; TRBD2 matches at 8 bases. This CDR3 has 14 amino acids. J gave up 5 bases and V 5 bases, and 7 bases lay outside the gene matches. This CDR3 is CASSGSGTSETQYF. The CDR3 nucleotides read TGTGCCAGCAGTGGTAGCGGGACTTCCGAGACCCAGTACTTC.

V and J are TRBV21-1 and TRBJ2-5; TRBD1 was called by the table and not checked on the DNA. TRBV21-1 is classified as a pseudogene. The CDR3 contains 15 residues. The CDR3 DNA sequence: TGTGCCAGCAGCAAACAGGGGGGAGTATGGGAGACCCAGTACTTC. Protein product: CASSKQGGVWETQYF.

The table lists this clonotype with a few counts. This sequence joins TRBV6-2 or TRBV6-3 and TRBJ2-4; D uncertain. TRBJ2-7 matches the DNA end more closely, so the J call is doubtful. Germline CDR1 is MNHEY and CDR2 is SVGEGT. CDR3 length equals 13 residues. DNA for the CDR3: TGTGCCAGCAGCCACGAGTCTATCTACGAGCAGTACTTC. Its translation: CASSHESIYEQYF.

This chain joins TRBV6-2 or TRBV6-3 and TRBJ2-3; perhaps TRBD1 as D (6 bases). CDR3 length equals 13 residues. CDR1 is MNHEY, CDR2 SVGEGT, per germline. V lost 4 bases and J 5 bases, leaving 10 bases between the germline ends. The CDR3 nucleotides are TGTGCCAGCAGTTTTTCAGGGGTAGATACGCAGTATTTT. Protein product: CASSFSGVDTQYF.

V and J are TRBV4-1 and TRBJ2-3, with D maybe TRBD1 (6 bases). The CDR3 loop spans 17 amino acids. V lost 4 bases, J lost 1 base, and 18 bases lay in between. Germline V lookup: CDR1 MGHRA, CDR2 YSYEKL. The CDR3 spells CASSRIQGESGTDTQYF. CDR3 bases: TGCGCCAGCAGCCGAATACAGGGAGAGTCCGGCACAGATACGCAGTATTTT.

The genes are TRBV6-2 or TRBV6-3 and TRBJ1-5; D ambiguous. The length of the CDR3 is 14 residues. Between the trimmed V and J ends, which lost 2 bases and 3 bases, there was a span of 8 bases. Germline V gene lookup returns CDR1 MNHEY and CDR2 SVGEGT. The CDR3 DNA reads TGTGCCAGCAGTTACGCGTCCCTCAATCAGCCCCAGCATTTT. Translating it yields CASSYASLNQPQHF.

The CDR3 reads CASSYSKVSNTEAFF. The CDR3 nucleotides read TGTGCCAGCAGTTACTCAAAAGTGTCGAACACTGAAGCTTTCTTT. The rearrangement uses TRBV6-5 and TRBJ1-1; no clear D gene. This CDR3 spans 15 amino acids. Germline CDR1 MNHEY, CDR2 SVGAGI. Trimming cost V 0 bases and J 1 base, with 9 bases left between them.

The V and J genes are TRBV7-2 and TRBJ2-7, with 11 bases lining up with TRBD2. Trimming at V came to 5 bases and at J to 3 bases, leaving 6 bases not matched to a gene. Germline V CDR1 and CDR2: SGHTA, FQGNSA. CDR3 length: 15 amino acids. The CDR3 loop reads CASSVSGREHYEQYF. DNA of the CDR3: TGTGCCAGCAGCGTTAGCGGGAGGGAGCACTACGAGCAGTACTTC.

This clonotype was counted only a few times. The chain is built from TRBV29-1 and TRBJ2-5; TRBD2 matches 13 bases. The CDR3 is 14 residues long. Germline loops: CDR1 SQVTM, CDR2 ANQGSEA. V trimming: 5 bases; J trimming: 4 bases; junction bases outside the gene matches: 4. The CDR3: CSVQLAGGAETQYF. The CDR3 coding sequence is TGCAGCGTTCAACTAGCGGGGGGGGCAGAGACCCAGTACTTC.

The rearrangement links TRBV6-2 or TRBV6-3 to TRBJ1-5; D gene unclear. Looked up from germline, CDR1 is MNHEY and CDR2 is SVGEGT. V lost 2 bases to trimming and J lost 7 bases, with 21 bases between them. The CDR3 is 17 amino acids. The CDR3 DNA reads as TGTGCCAGCAGTTACCGCCTGCCATCGGCCGGTGGGCAGCCCCAGCATTTT. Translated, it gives CASSYRLPSAGGQPQHF.

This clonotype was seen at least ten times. The chain's CDR3 is CASSFGGSQRTGQEKQYF. CDR3 bases: TGTGCCAGCAGTTTCGGAGGATCACAACGGACAGGCCAAGAGAAGCAGTACTTC. This chain links TRBV12-3 or TRBV12-4 with TRBJ2-5; 7 bases agree with TRBD1. The CDR3 contains 18 residues. The J segment lost 11 bases and the V segment lost 3 bases, leaving 24 bases of the junction unmatched.

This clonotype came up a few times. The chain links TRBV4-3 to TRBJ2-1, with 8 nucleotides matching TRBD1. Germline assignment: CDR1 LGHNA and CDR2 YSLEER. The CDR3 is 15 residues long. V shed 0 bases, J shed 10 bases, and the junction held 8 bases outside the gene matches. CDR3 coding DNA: TGCGCCAGCAGCCAAGAAGGCAGGGGGCTTGGCGAGCAGTTCTTC. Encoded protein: CASSQEGRGLGEQFF.

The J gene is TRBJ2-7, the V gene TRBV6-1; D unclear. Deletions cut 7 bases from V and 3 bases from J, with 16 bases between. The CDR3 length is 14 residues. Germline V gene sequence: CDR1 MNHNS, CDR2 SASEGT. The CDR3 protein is CASISNPPLYEQYF. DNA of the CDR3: TGTGCCAGCATTTCGAACCCCCCTCTCTACGAGCAGTACTTC.

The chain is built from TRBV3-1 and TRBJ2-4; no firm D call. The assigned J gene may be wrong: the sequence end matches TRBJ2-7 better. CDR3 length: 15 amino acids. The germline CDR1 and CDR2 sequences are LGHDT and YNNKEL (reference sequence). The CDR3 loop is CASSQDFISAYEQYF. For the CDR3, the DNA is TGTGCCAGCAGCCAAGATTTCATATCGGCCTACGAGCAGTACTTC.

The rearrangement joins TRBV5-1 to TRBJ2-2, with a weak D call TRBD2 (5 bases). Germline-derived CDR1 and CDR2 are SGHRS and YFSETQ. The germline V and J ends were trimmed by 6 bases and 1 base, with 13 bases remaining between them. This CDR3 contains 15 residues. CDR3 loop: CASNRDTVNTGELFF. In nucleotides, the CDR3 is TGCGCCAGCAACCGGGATACAGTGAACACCGGGGAGCTGTTTTTT.

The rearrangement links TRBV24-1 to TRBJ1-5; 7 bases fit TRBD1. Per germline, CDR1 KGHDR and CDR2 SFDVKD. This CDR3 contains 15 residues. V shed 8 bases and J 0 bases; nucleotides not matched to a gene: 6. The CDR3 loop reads CATTGTEYSNQPQHF. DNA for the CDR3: TGTGCCACCACTGGGACAGAATATAGCAATCAGCCCCAGCATTTT.

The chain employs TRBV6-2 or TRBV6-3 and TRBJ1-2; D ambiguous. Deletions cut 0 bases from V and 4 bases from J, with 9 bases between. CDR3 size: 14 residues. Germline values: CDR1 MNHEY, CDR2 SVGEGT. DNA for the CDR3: TGTGCCAGCAGTTACTCCGATGGGATCTATGGCTACACCTTC. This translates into CASSYSDGIYGYTF.

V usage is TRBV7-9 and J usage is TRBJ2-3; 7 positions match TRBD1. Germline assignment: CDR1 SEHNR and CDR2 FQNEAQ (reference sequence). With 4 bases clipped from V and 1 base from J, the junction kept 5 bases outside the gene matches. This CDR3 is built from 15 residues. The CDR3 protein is CASSSDRARTDTQYF. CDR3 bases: TGTGCCAGCAGCTCTGACAGGGCTCGCACAGATACGCAGTATTTT.